This T cell receptor (beta chain) was retrieved from a study of beta chain features in type 1 diabetes. Every bit of the isolated RNA underwent reverse transcription, so sequencing read expressed TCRB transcripts. Clones were read by immunoSEQ multiplex PCR, and TCRdb kept only the in-frame ones, dropping some. The sample includes under 800,000 clones, 15% of them seen just once. Trimming removed 0 bases from V and 8 bases from J, with 13 bases in between. In germline, CDR1 is SGHTA, CDR2 FQGTGA. The CDR3 is 14 amino acids. Based on CD45RO/CCR7/CD25/CD127/CD95/CD27, CD4+ regulatory, stem cell-like memory, naive and central memory cells were sorted. Purity exceeded 95% in all sorted populations.

The specimen was naive CD4+ T cells from blood. V and J are TRBV7-3 and TRBJ1-2; D not resolved. This TCR derives from a man aged 18 to 30 in good health. The CDR3: CASSLTAPDGGYTF. CDR3 in DNA: TGTGCCAGCAGCTTAACGGCCCCCGATGGAGGCTACACCTTC. The entire variable domain, with the rest obtained from reference TRBV7-3 and TRBJ1-2, is as follows: GAGVSQTPSNKVTEKGKYVELRCDPISGHTALYWYRQSLGQGPEFLIYFQGTGAADDSGLPNDRFFAVRPEGSVSTLKIQRTERGDSAVYLCASSLTAPDGGYTFGSGTRLTVV.